This TCR beta chain is from a study of shared clonotypes between healthy human individuals. CD4+ cells were split into CD45RA+ naive and CD45RA-negative memory subsets. Germline CDR1 is MGHRA and CDR2 is YSYEKL. J was trimmed by 4 bases and V by 1 base; bases with no gene match: 5. CDR3 length equals 16 residues. Assay used: immunoSEQ multiplex PCR; TCRdb lists only in-frame clones, some missing. Of some 2.1 million clones in the sample, over 85% were seen once. The sample taken for sequencing was naive CD4+ T cells sorted from blood. Subset defined: CD45RA+ positively selected. The sequence was collected from a man aged 18 to 29 in good health. The chain carries TRBV4-1 and TRBJ2-4, with 9 bases aligning to TRBD2. Here the CDR3 DNA reads TGCGCCAGCAGCCAAGGAAGCGGGGGGCAAAAAAACATTCAGTACTTC. As protein: CASSQGSGGQKNIQYF.